The entry below gives a single TCR beta chain sequence along with its context. No cognate antigen has been identified for it. No per-base quality is available; no much larger clone lies one base away. The data belong to a study of CD8 T cells in Susac syndrome (dated by TCRdb to the late 2010s). As for the study more broadly: Whether CD8+ T cell activation and differentiation in Susac syndrome was antigen driven was tested using repertoire sequencing.

RNA was extracted using the RNeasy kit, and roughly 0.5 to 1 ug of the RNA was reverse transcribed with random hexamers. TCR beta CDR3 regions were amplified with the immunoSEQ multiplex PCR assay covering 54 Vbeta and 13 Jbeta segments. Bias from PCR amplification was corrected by using a synthetic template baseline for primer optimization and for computational correction. From the authors' description of their analysis: Reads were annotated to V, D and J genes per IMGT and analyzed with immunoSEQ Analyzer, keeping only productive sequences. Clonality was calculated as one minus the Shannon entropy normalized by log2 of the number of productive unique sequences. For each patient and control, public and private clones were evaluated among the 100 most prevalent clones. A clone was defined as Susac-specific if it was absent from the healthy and MS cohorts, from approximately 980 published viral clones and from other ImmuneACCESS disease sequences. TCRdb ran its own pipeline on the public reads, namely fastp trimming at Q25 and MiXCR clone calling, and kept in-frame beta chains. For every CDR3 protein sequence, its rows merge into one entry that carries the most common genes and DNA. TCRdb, not the authors, supplied the V and J calls. Here the sample has 180,000 or so distinct CDR3 sequences; 90% to 95% occur a single time. Over 0.12% of the sample goes to the ten largest clones.

Study-wide findings and limitations: The study acknowledged that relatively few individuals were included in the TCR sequencing and HLA analysis.

Peripheral blood CD8+ and CD4+ T cells from healthy donors, Susac syndrome patients and multiple sclerosis patients were profiled using high-throughput TCR beta sequencing. The healthy donors served as controls matched for age and sex. Bulk CD8+ and CD4+ T cells were purified by magnetic negative isolation, whereas CD8+ TEMRA cells were enriched by FACS. Blood was drawn into EDTA tubes, processed within 24 hours, and PBMCs were isolated by density gradient centrifugation. PBMCs destined for TCR sequencing were cryopreserved in liquid nitrogen and later thawed in a 37 °C water bath. The sorted or isolated CD4+, CD8+ and CD8+ TEMRA cells reached a purity of at least 90%. The source of this sequence is a human donor in good health. The source material was CD4+ T cells from PBMCs.

The CDR3 region reads CATRQGGDFEQFF. The bases read TGTGCCACCAGACAGGGGGGTGATTTTGAGCAGTTCTTC. Recombination connected TRBV2 to TRBJ2-1; the central 9 bases match TRBD1. Germline trimming: 10 bases from V, 9 bases from J; junction bases outside gene matches: 10. Based on the germline V gene, the CDR1 and CDR2 sequences are SNHLY and FYNNEI. Measured from the cysteine to the phenylalanine, the CDR3 is 13 residues long. Just the 39-base CDR3 DNA is kept, in frame starting at base 1.